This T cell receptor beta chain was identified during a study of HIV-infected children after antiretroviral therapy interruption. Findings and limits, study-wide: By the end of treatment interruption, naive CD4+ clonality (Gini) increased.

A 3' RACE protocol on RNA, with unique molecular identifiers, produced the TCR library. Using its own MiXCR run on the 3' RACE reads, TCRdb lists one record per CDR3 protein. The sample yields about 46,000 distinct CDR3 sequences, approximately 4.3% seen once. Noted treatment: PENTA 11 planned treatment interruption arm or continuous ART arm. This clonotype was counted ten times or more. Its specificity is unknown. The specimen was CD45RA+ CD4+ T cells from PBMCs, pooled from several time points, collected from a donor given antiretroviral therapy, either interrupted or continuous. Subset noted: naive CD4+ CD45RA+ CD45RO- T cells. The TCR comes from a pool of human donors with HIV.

CDR3 coding DNA: TGTGCCAGCGAGGGATTGACTGAAGCTTTCTTT. Translating it yields CASEGLTEAFF. J is TRBJ1-1 and V is TRBV28; no clear D. Trimming pared 8 bases from V and 5 bases from J, leaving 9 bases between. The CDR3 contains 11 residues. The germline CDR1 and CDR2 sequences are MDHEN and SYDVKM.